This T cell receptor (beta chain) was sequenced in a study of graft-versus-host responses after intestinal transplantation (dated by TCRdb to the early 2020s). Context from the whole study: The transplants that recipients received were multivisceral, liver-intestinal, or isolated intestinal. All recipients received anti-thymocyte globulin induction followed by maintenance tacrolimus and steroids for about three years. Alloreactive clones were identified by sequencing pre-transplant mixed lymphocyte reaction products and comparing them with unstimulated pre-transplant donor and recipient T cells. After intestinal transplantation, graft-versus-host and host-versus-graft alloreactive T cell clones were followed in the graft, circulation and bone marrow using bulk TCR-beta CDR3 sequencing. Donor T cell macrochimerism was defined as a peak of at least 4% donor T cells among recipient peripheral blood mononuclear cells. A cohort of approximately 24 intestinal transplant recipients, including one retransplant, was enrolled, and a few patients lacking pretransplant specimens were excluded. Rather than being sequenced by the commercial service, samples from a few later patients were sequenced in-house on an Illumina MiSeq and processed with MiXCR.

This clone was detected only once. The antigen it recognizes is unknown. The input lacks base qualities; no much larger clone sits a single base away. The germline V gene encodes CDR1 LNHDA and CDR2 SQIVND (reference sequence). Trimming costs V 7 bases and J 4 bases, and their ends lie 11 bases apart. Including the terminal cysteine and phenylalanine, the CDR3 comprises 13 residues. Only the CDR3 DNA is retained, 39 bases long and in frame from the first base. What the study reported, not specific to this receptor: Patients with donor T cell macrochimerism had high GvH to HvG T cell clonal ratios in their allografts. Conclusions were limited by the relatively low number and heterogeneity of intestinal transplant patients. GvH clones were detected in recipient bone marrow, and some of these GvH clones were observed earlier in ileal mucosa or blood, consistent with an intestinal mucosal origin. Early after transplant, declines in HvG clones were associated with peak levels of circulating GvH clones.

What this sample's time point label stands for: cells obtained before transplantation from donor or recipient. CD3+CD4+ and CD3+CD8+ populations were FACS-sorted from unstimulated pre-transplant donor and recipient cells taken from spleen or lymph nodes. The library was made by the immunoSEQ multiplex PCR assay. For most patients, genomic DNA was isolated with the Qiagen DNeasy Blood and Tissue Kit and shipped frozen to Adaptive Biotechnologies for TCR sequencing. Adaptive Biotechnologies carried out high-throughput TCR-beta CDR3 sequencing of genomic DNA for most patients. The authors' pipeline ran thus. TCR sequencing data were retrieved from Adaptive's ImmunoSEQ software for 15 to 20 patients, whereas a few other patients were processed with MiXCR and VDJtools. To correct CD4 versus CD8 sorting errors, sequences present in both subsets at a frequency ratio below 5:1 were removed. Because the origin of CDR3 nucleotide sequences shared between donor and recipient could not be assigned, those sequences were removed. To be classed as alloreactive, a clone needed at least 2-fold expansion over unstimulated cells and a minimum CFSE-low frequency of 0.002% (template counts) or 0.001% (read counts). Clones detected in sequenced pre-transplant spleen, lymph node, or MLR CFSE-low populations of the donor or recipient were defined as mappable. Cumulative frequency of alloreactive clones was calculated as a percentage of all sequences weighted by copy number. Here the immuneACCESS table is served through TCRdb, limited to in-frame sequences with V and J called. Missing clones are a known gap in these copies; in checked studies unresolved V genes cover under half, and the rest lacks a known reason. The V and J calls and clone size were taken over from that table, and D and trimming were inferred from the DNA. The sample contains 75,000 to 100,000 clones, 90% to 95% of them found a single time. The ten largest make up around 0.49% of the sample.

The source was unstimulated CD8+ T cells sorted from spleen or lymph node cells, collected before intestinal transplant. The receptor's source is a human donor who received an intestinal transplant. The V and J segments used are TRBV19 and TRBJ2-1; TRBD2 is perhaps the D gene, given 6 matching bases. In nucleotides, the sequence is TGTGCCAGTACCACGGCGGGGTACAATGAGCAGTTCTTC. Its protein is CASTTAGYNEQFF.